This T cell receptor (beta chain) is drawn from a study of T cell responses to AZD1222 COVID-19 vaccine. Study-wide points: Unmutated variant regions are reportedly targeted by nearly half of spike-specific TCRs.

Trimming removed 6 bases from V and 2 bases from J; junction bases left unmatched: 6. Germline CDR1 is LNHDA and CDR2 is SQIVND (reference sequence). The CDR3 has 15 residues. Comments on this clone: Its antigen is unidentified.

Only in-frame clones appear in the TCRdb table, and some are missing; sequencing was by immunoSEQ multiplex PCR. The sample holds 100,000 to 150,000 clones, approximately 84% seen once. This specimen consisted of peripheral blood, obtained on day 0 of AZD1222 vaccination. The source of this sequence is an adult in good health. The chain combines TRBV19 with TRBJ2-2; 7 bases align to TRBD1. The DNA for the CDR3 is TGTGCCAGTAGACCGGGACAGACAAACACCGGGGAGCTGTTTTTT. It codes for CASRPGQTNTGELFF.